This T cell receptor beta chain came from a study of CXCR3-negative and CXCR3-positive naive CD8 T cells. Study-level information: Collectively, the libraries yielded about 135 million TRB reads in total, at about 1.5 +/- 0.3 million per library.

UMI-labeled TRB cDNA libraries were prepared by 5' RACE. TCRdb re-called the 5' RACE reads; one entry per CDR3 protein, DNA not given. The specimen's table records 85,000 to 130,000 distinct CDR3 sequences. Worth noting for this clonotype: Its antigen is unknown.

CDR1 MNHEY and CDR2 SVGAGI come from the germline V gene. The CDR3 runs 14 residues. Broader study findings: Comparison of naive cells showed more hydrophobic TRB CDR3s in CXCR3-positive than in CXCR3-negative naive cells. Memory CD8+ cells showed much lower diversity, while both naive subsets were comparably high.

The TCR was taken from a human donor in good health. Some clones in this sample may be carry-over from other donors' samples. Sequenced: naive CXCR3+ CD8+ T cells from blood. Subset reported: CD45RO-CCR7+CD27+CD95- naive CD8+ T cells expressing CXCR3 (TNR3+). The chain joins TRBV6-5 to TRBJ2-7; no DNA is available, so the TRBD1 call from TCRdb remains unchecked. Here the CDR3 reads CASSYGDRDYEQYF.